The rows below give T cell receptor beta chains drawn from one sample of a study of Tregs in tolerant kidney transplant recipients. Using immunoSEQ multiplex PCR, the repertoire was profiled, and TCRdb retains in-frame clones only, with some absent. The repertoire holds approximately 93,000 clones, with 93% as singletons. Here the sequenced sample was CD4+ T cells from blood, taken before the transplant. Receptor source: a human donor who received a combined kidney and bone marrow transplant. Both conserved end residues are part of each CDR3. Each record gives: clone size, D gene, V gene, J gene, CDR3 protein, CDR3 DNA. A D gene is named only where the DNA matches it firmly. A clone size is listed for some rows: how often the clone was seen (once, few, many), or a class if it is expanded.

abundance: few
d_gene: TRBD1
v_gene: TRBV7-2
j_gene: TRBJ1-4
CDR3aa: CASSLDRNSATNEKLFF
CDR3nt: TGTGCCAGCAGCCTGGACAGGAACTCTGCAACTAATGAAAAACTGTTTTTT

abundance: once
d_gene: NA
v_gene: TRBV9
j_gene: TRBJ1-2
CDR3aa: CASSVDRVGSGYTF
CDR3nt: TGTGCCAGCAGCGTAGACAGGGTAGGAAGTGGCTACACCTTC

abundance: NA
d_gene: NA
v_gene: TRBV7-9
j_gene: TRBJ2-3
CDR3aa: CASTRTDTDTQYF
CDR3nt: TGTGCCAGCACGCGTACTGACACAGATACGCAGTATTTT

abundance: NA
d_gene: TRBD1
v_gene: TRBV29-1
j_gene: TRBJ2-1
CDR3aa: CSVEFIGTGSYNEQFF
CDR3nt: TGCAGCGTTGAGTTTATAGGGACAGGGTCCTACAATGAGCAGTTCTTC

abundance: NA
d_gene: NA
v_gene: TRBV5-1
j_gene: TRBJ2-7
CDR3aa: CASSSGQSYEQYF
CDR3nt: TGCGCCAGCAGCTCAGGACAGTCCTACGAGCAGTACTTC

abundance: NA
d_gene: NA
v_gene: TRBV1
j_gene: TRBJ2-6
CDR3aa: CTSSQKWRGEGGANVLTF
CDR3nt: TGCACCAGCAGCCAAAAGTGGCGGGGGGAAGGAGGGGCCAACGTCCTGACTTTC

abundance: NA
d_gene: TRBD2
v_gene: TRBV2
j_gene: TRBJ2-1
CDR3aa: CASSGIERGSSYNEQFF
CDR3nt: TGTGCCAGCAGTGGAATTGAGCGCGGGAGCTCCTACAATGAGCAGTTCTTC

abundance: NA
d_gene: NA
v_gene: TRBV5-1
j_gene: TRBJ1-2
CDR3aa: CASSLSGNYGYTF
CDR3nt: TGCGCCAGCAGCTTGTCAGGGAACTATGGCTACACCTTC

abundance: NA
d_gene: NA
v_gene: TRBV28
j_gene: TRBJ2-7
CDR3aa: CASRSPPGSYEQYF
CDR3nt: TGTGCCAGCAGATCCCCCCCAGGCTCCTACGAGCAGTACTTC

abundance: few
d_gene: TRBD2
v_gene: TRBV18
j_gene: TRBJ2-3
CDR3aa: CASSPFSSGGSTDTQYF
CDR3nt: TGTGCCAGCTCACCTTTTTCTAGCGGGGGAAGCACAGATACGCAGTATTTT

abundance: NA
d_gene: TRBD2
v_gene: TRBV5-1
j_gene: TRBJ2-5
CDR3aa: CASSPHGVAGGKQETQYF
CDR3nt: TGCGCCAGCAGCCCCCATGGGGTTGCGGGAGGGAAACAAGAGACCCAGTACTTC

abundance: NA
d_gene: NA
v_gene: TRBV25-1
j_gene: TRBJ1-1
CDR3aa: CASKWAGVAFF
CDR3nt: TGTGCCAGCAAATGGGCAGGGGTCGCTTTCTTT

abundance: NA
d_gene: NA
v_gene: TRBV7-2
j_gene: TRBJ2-3
CDR3aa: CASSLQRTSTDTQYF
CDR3nt: TGTGCCAGCAGCTTGCAGCGCACTAGCACAGATACGCAGTATTTT

abundance: NA
d_gene: TRBD1
v_gene: TRBV27
j_gene: TRBJ1-2
CDR3aa: CASRGDRVDGYTF
CDR3nt: TGTGCCAGCAGAGGGGACAGGGTTGATGGCTACACCTTC

abundance: NA
d_gene: NA
v_gene: TRBV4-3
j_gene: TRBJ1-2
CDR3aa: CASSRDPGQANYGYTF
CDR3nt: TGCGCCAGCAGCCGAGATCCGGGACAAGCGAACTATGGCTACACCTTC

abundance: NA
d_gene: TRBD1
v_gene: TRBV5-1
j_gene: TRBJ1-1
CDR3aa: CASSSDPGQGDTEAFF
CDR3nt: TGCGCCAGCAGTTCCGACCCGGGACAGGGGGACACTGAAGCTTTCTTT

abundance: NA
d_gene: NA
v_gene: TRBV7-2
j_gene: TRBJ1-2
CDR3aa: CASSLGGGPYGYTF
CDR3nt: TGTGCCAGCAGCTTAGGAGGGGGTCCCTATGGCTACACCTTC

abundance: NA
d_gene: TRBD2
v_gene: TRBV7-9
j_gene: TRBJ2-7
CDR3aa: CASSLGRAGAPTWGEQYF
CDR3nt: TGTGCCAGCAGCTTAGGTCGAGCGGGAGCCCCTACGTGGGGGGAGCAGTACTTC

abundance: NA
d_gene: TRBD1
v_gene: TRBV5-1
j_gene: TRBJ1-1
CDR3aa: CASRSPGQGTEAFF
CDR3nt: TGCGCCAGCAGATCTCCGGGACAGGGGACTGAAGCTTTCTTT

abundance: NA
d_gene: TRBD1
v_gene: TRBV15
j_gene: TRBJ2-7
CDR3aa: CATSRVRTGGEYEQYF
CDR3nt: TGTGCCACCAGCAGAGTACGGACAGGGGGCGAGTACGAGCAGTACTTC

abundance: NA
d_gene: NA
v_gene: TRBV20-1
j_gene: TRBJ1-2
CDR3aa: CSGVGVGGYTF
CDR3nt: TGCAGTGGGGTAGGGGTAGGGGGCTACACCTTC

abundance: NA
d_gene: TRBD2
v_gene: TRBV6-6
j_gene: TRBJ2-5
CDR3aa: CASSYMTSGEETQYF
CDR3nt: TGTGCCAGCAGTTATATGACTAGCGGGGAAGAGACCCAGTACTTC

abundance: NA
d_gene: TRBD1
v_gene: TRBV11-3
j_gene: TRBJ2-5
CDR3aa: CASSQGQGASETQYF
CDR3nt: TGTGCCAGCAGCCAGGGACAGGGGGCTAGTGAGACCCAGTACTTC

abundance: NA
d_gene: NA
v_gene: TRBV6-5
j_gene: TRBJ2-7
CDR3aa: CATNGLAYEQYF
CDR3nt: TGTGCCACCAACGGGTTAGCCTACGAGCAGTACTTC

abundance: NA
d_gene: NA
v_gene: TRBV5-1
j_gene: TRBJ2-2
CDR3aa: CASSLDWGPNTGELFF
CDR3nt: TGCGCCAGCAGCTTGGACTGGGGCCCGAACACCGGGGAGCTGTTTTTT

abundance: NA
d_gene: NA
v_gene: TRBV10-3
j_gene: TRBJ2-1
CDR3aa: CAISRTGEDTYNEQFF
CDR3nt: TGTGCCATCAGTCGTACAGGGGAGGACACCTACAATGAGCAGTTCTTC

abundance: NA
d_gene: TRBD1
v_gene: TRBV6-1
j_gene: TRBJ2-5
CDR3aa: CASSEGTGVETQYF
CDR3nt: TGTGCCAGCAGTGAGGGGACAGGGGTAGAGACCCAGTACTTC

abundance: NA
d_gene: NA
v_gene: TRBV5-1
j_gene: TRBJ2-3
CDR3aa: CASSLAGSALSTDTQYF
CDR3nt: TGCGCCAGCAGCTTGGCCGGGTCAGCTCTAAGCACAGATACGCAGTATTTT

abundance: NA
d_gene: NA
v_gene: TRBV14
j_gene: TRBJ1-2
CDR3aa: CASSQGLQYGYTF
CDR3nt: TGTGCCAGCAGCCAAGGACTGCAGTATGGCTACACCTTC

abundance: NA
d_gene: TRBD2
v_gene: TRBV5-4
j_gene: TRBJ2-7
CDR3aa: CASSSRGGLPYEQYF
CDR3nt: TGTGCCAGCAGCTCCCGGGGGGGCCTTCCCTACGAGCAGTACTTC

abundance: NA
d_gene: TRBD2
v_gene: TRBV7-3
j_gene: TRBJ2-3
CDR3aa: CASSRVRPRGVSSGSLTDTQYF
CDR3nt: TGTGCCAGCAGCCGGGTTCGTCCTCGGGGGGTTAGTAGCGGGAGTTTGACAGATACGCAGTATTTT

abundance: NA
d_gene: TRBD1
v_gene: TRBV5-1
j_gene: TRBJ1-2
CDR3aa: CASSLGDRYYGYTF
CDR3nt: TGCGCCAGCAGCTTGGGGGACAGGTACTATGGCTACACCTTC

abundance: NA
d_gene: NA
v_gene: TRBV2
j_gene: TRBJ2-5
CDR3aa: CASSAGSETQYF
CDR3nt: TGTGCCAGCAGTGCAGGGTCCGAGACCCAGTACTTC

abundance: NA
d_gene: TRBD1
v_gene: TRBV2
j_gene: TRBJ1-5
CDR3aa: CASSEVGTVNSNQPQHF
CDR3nt: TGTGCCAGCAGTGAAGTTGGGACAGTCAATAGCAATCAGCCCCAGCATTTT

abundance: once
d_gene: NA
v_gene: TRBV30
j_gene: TRBJ1-2
CDR3aa: CAWSPGGYGYTF
CDR3nt: TGTGCCTGGAGTCCCGGGGGTTATGGCTACACCTTC

abundance: NA
d_gene: NA
v_gene: TRBV5-4
j_gene: TRBJ1-4
CDR3aa: CASSLGLGEEKLFF
CDR3nt: TGTGCCAGCAGCTTGGGGCTCGGGGAAGAAAAACTGTTTTTT

abundance: NA
d_gene: NA
v_gene: TRBV19
j_gene: TRBJ2-2
CDR3aa: CATSSSGRATGELFF
CDR3nt: TGTGCCACAAGCTCCTCGGGCAGGGCGACCGGGGAGCTGTTTTTT

abundance: NA
d_gene: NA
v_gene: TRBV28
j_gene: TRBJ1-1
CDR3aa: CASSPNGVTEAFF
CDR3nt: TGTGCCAGCAGCCCCAATGGAGTCACTGAAGCTTTCTTT

abundance: NA
d_gene: TRBD2
v_gene: TRBV4-2
j_gene: TRBJ2-3
CDR3aa: CASSQVSRTSGGAISTDTQYF
CDR3nt: TGTGCCAGCAGCCAAGTTTCTAGGACTAGCGGGGGGGCGATTAGCACAGATACGCAGTATTTT

abundance: NA
d_gene: NA
v_gene: TRBV7-3
j_gene: TRBJ2-3
CDR3aa: CASSPGTSTDTQYF
CDR3nt: TGTGCCAGCAGCCCGGGGACTAGCACAGATACGCAGTATTTT

abundance: NA
d_gene: TRBD1
v_gene: TRBV12-5
j_gene: TRBJ1-1
CDR3aa: CASGYLPGTGDAEAFF
CDR3nt: TGTGCTAGTGGTTACTTACCCGGGACAGGGGACGCTGAAGCTTTCTTT

abundance: NA
d_gene: NA
v_gene: TRBV4-3
j_gene: TRBJ2-5
CDR3aa: CASSQDRGKYQETQYF
CDR3nt: TGCGCCAGCAGCCAAGACAGGGGCAAGTATCAAGAGACCCAGTACTTC

abundance: once
d_gene: NA
v_gene: TRBV9
j_gene: TRBJ2-7
CDR3aa: CASSVGEGGAYYEQYF
CDR3nt: TGTGCCAGCAGCGTGGGGGAGGGGGGGGCCTACTACGAGCAGTACTTC